These 9 T cell receptor beta chains came from one sample sequenced in a study of naive and memory T cell subsets. Study-level points and caveats: Especially in CD8 cells, naive repertoires contained a few larger clonotypes, possibly CD45RA-re-expressing memory cells.

The beta constant-region primer was an equimolar mix of two oligonucleotides covering TRBC1 and TRBC2. Nested alpha and beta constant-region primers with the SP2 primer drove four PCR rounds on ligated cDNA. TCRdb processed the UMI-ligation and nested PCR reads anew with MiXCR; each CDR3 protein has one entry. There are 95,000 to 110,000 distinct CDR3 sequences in the sample; roughly 15% occur only once, and roughly 3.1% lies in the top ten. What these receptors recognize is not known. Sequenced sample: naive CD8+ T cells from blood. These receptors were obtained from a human donor in good health.

This clonotype was seen ten or more times. The chain recombines TRBV19 with TRBJ2-7, with 7 bases identical to TRBD2. The CDR3 covers 16 residues. The germline gives CDR1 LNHDA, CDR2 SQIVND (reference sequence). V was clipped by 3 bases and J by 0 bases; unmatched bases: 8. In DNA form, the CDR3 reads TGTGCCAGTAGTATGTACGGCGGGAGCCTCTCCTACGAGCAGTACTTC. Translation gives CASSMYGGSLSYEQYF. Based on the CDR3 plus reference TRBV19 and TRBJ2-7, the full variable domain is DGGITQSPKYLFRKEGQNVTLSCEQNLNHDAMYWYRQDPGQGLRLIYYSQIVNDFQKGDIAEGYSVSREKKESFPLTVTSAQKNPTAFYLCASSMYGGSLSYEQYFGPGTRLTVT.

This chain's CDR3 is CASSPPPSGMSTDTQYF. CDR3 DNA sequence: TGTGCCAGCAGCCCCCCCCCCAGCGGGATGAGCACAGATACGCAGTATTTT. The chain joins TRBV4-2 to TRBJ2-3; 7 bases fit TRBD2. V lost 4 bases to trimming and J lost 0 bases; unmatched junction nucleotides: 10. This CDR3 has 17 residues. The germline V gene encodes CDR1 LGHNA and CDR2 YNFKEQ.

The chain combines TRBV5-1 with TRBJ2-7; the match to TRBD2 covers 8 bases. The length of the CDR3 is 13 residues. V shed 4 bases, J shed 5 bases, and the junction held 5 bases outside the gene matches. CDR1 and CDR2 from the germline V gene are SGHRS and YFSETQ. CDR3 sequence reads: CASSHGLANEQYF. The CDR3 region has the DNA TGCGCCAGCAGCCATGGACTAGCCAACGAGCAGTACTTC.

The gene calls are TRBV4-3 and TRBJ2-5, with D uncertain. The CDR3 consists of 14 residues. Germline-derived CDR1 and CDR2 are LGHNA and YSLEER. V dropped 0 bases and J dropped 6 bases, with 11 bases sitting between them. The chain's CDR3 is CASSQDRVTQTQYF. The DNA of the CDR3 is TGCGCCAGCAGCCAAGATCGGGTTACTCAGACCCAGTACTTC.

This clonotype was recorded many times. This chain joins TRBV29-1 and TRBJ2-3; D is ambiguous. Germline CDR1 and CDR2: SQVTM and ANQGSEA. Trimming cost V 6 bases and J 4 bases, with 14 bases left between them. This CDR3 is built from 13 residues. The chain's CDR3 is CSVIGPAADTQYF. The CDR3 nucleotides read TGCAGCGTGATCGGACCGGCGGCAGATACGCAGTATTTT.

This clonotype has a handful of counts. V gene TRBV4-3 combines with J gene TRBJ2-3; a possible D gene is TRBD2 (6 bases). Germline V gene lookup returns CDR1 LGHNA and CDR2 YSLEER. The V gene lost 2 bases and the J gene lost 6 bases, with 18 bases spanning the gap. CDR3 length: 16 amino acids. Here the CDR3 DNA reads TGCGCCAGCAGCCAATCGGCTAGCGCGCTGGGGGATACGCAGTATTTT. It codes for CASSQSASALGDTQYF.

This clonotype was picked up many times. The gene calls are TRBV7-9 and TRBJ1-1; D is unresolved. Germline V gives CDR1 SEHNR, CDR2 FQNEAQ (reference sequence). With 11 bases removed from V and 2 bases from J, the gap between germline ends came to 9 bases. This CDR3 comprises 11 residues. In DNA form, the CDR3 reads TGTGCCGGAAGGGAAAACACTGAAGCTTTCTTT. Protein sequence: CAGRENTEAFF.

At least ten counts were recorded for this clonotype. The chain uses TRBV4-2 and TRBJ2-7; D perhaps matches TRBD1 (5 bases). The V end lost 1 base, the J end lost 1 base, and 11 bases lay between the germline ends. This CDR3 has 15 amino acids. Germline loops: CDR1 LGHNA, CDR2 YNFKEQ. CDR3 residues: CASSQVTGTSYEQYF. CDR3 nucleotides: TGTGCCAGCAGCCAAGTTACAGGAACGTCCTACGAGCAGTACTTC.

The chain has TRBV7-8 and TRBJ2-7, with D uncertain. Trimming stripped 2 bases from V and 7 bases from J, with 12 bases between. CDR3 length equals 13 residues. Looked up from germline, CDR1 is SGHVS and CDR2 is FQNEAQ. CDR3 DNA: TGTGCCAGCAGCTTACAGACGGAGTGGGAGCAGTACTTC. Its protein is CASSLQTEWEQYF.